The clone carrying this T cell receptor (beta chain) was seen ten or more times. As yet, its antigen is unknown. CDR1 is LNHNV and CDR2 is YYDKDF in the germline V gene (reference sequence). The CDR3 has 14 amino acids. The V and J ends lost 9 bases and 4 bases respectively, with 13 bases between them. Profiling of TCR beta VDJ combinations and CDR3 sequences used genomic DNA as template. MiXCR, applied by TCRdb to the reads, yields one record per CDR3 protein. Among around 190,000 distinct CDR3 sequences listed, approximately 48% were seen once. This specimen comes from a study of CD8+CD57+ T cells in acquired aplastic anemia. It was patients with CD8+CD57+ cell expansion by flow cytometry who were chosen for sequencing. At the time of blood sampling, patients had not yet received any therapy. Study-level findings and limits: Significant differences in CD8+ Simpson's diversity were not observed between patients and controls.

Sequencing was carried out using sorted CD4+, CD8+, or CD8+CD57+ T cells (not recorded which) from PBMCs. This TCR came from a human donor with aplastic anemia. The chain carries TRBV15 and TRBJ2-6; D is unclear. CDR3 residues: CATSGRAGANVLTF. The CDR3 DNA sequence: TGTGCCACATCTGGCCGCGCGGGGGCCAACGTCCTGACTTTC.